This T cell receptor beta chain was identified during a study of beta chain features in type 1 diabetes. Findings of the study overall: People with Type 1 diabetes carried modestly yet significantly shorter TCRB CDR3s in all four CD4+ subsets.

Expressed TCRB transcripts were sequenced because the entire RNA isolate underwent reverse transcription. Assay: immunoSEQ multiplex PCR; the TCRdb copy retains only in-frame clones and omits some. The sample lists around 56,000 clones; approximately 52% were seen once. Only a few counts were recorded for this clone. The antigen is undetermined. Germline values: CDR1 LNHNV, CDR2 YYDKDF (reference sequence). Trimming left V 0 bases short and J 0 bases short, with 11 bases between. This CDR3 spans 17 amino acids. The sequenced sample was Tregs from blood. This TCR derives from a woman aged 35 to 49 with type 1 diabetes. The chain carries TRBV15 and TRBJ2-2; unclear D gene. The CDR3 is CATSRDAGLSNTGELFF. CDR3 sequence (DNA): TGTGCCACCAGCAGAGATGCCGGGTTGTCGAACACCGGGGAGCTGTTTTTT.